These 15 T cell receptor beta chains originate from one sample sequenced in a study of beta chain features in type 1 diabetes. Whole-study results and caveats: When Type 1 diabetes patients were examined, their TCRB CDR3s proved moderately but significantly shorter in all four CD4+ subsets.

Sequenced material consisted of expressed TCRB transcripts (all of the isolated RNA was reverse transcribed). Repertoires were generated with immunoSEQ multiplex PCR, while TCRdb's copy carries only in-frame clones and drops some. In the table there are under 300,000 clones, approximately 14% of which are singletons. Their recognized antigens are unknown. Sequences were obtained from naive CD4+ T cells from blood. The receptors shown here come from a man aged 30 to 39 with type 1 diabetes.

A few counts support this clone. The chain employs TRBV27 and TRBJ2-7; TRBD1 agrees at 9 bases. Unmatched junction bases numbered 6, after V lost 6 bases and J lost 0 bases. This CDR3 is built from 15 residues. Germline loops: CDR1 MNHEY, CDR2 SMNVEV (reference sequence). In nucleotides, the CDR3 is TGTGCCAGCAGCATTCGACAGGGGGTCTCCTACGAGCAGTACTTC. Translation: CASSIRQGVSYEQYF.

The chain has TRBV5-1 and TRBJ1-2, with D perhaps TRBD1 (5 bases). CDR3 length: 14 amino acids. CDR1 SGHRS and CDR2 YFSETQ come from the germline V gene. Trimming stripped 0 bases from V and 3 bases from J, with 9 bases between. Here the CDR3 reads CASSLEGPYYGYTF. The CDR3 DNA is TGCGCCAGCAGCTTGGAGGGGCCGTACTATGGCTACACCTTC.

This clone has a handful of counts. V and J are TRBV4-1 and TRBJ2-1, with 8 bases aligning to TRBD2. CDR1 and CDR2 from the germline V gene are MGHRA and YSYEKL. This CDR3 is built from 18 residues. V lost 1 base to trimming and J lost 5 bases; unmatched junction nucleotides: 13. In DNA form, the CDR3 reads TGCGCCAGCAGCCAAGTAAGGACGGCGGGGGGCGCCAACAATGAGCAGTTCTTC. Amino acids: CASSQVRTAGGANNEQFF.

This sequence joins TRBV27 and TRBJ1-2, with a tentative D call TRBD1 (5 bases). The CDR3 totals 13 residues. Trimming cost V 5 bases and J 8 bases, with 15 bases left between them. CDR1 is MNHEY, CDR2 SMNVEV, per germline (reference sequence). DNA of the CDR3: TGTGCCAGCAGTACTGACAGAGAAGGGGGCTACACCTTC. It yields the protein CASSTDREGGYTF.

This sequence joins TRBV4-1 and TRBJ1-4; 7 positions agree with TRBD1. CDR1 and CDR2 from the germline V gene are MGHRA and YSYEKL. The CDR3 is made up of 16 amino acids. Trimming at V came to 4 bases and at J to 0 bases, leaving 5 bases not matched to a gene. The CDR3 DNA sequence: TGCGCCAGCAGCCGAGGGGGCGTTGCAACTAATGAAAAACTGTTTTTT. Encoded protein: CASSRGGVATNEKLFF.

This clone showed up just a few times. This sequence joins TRBV7-9 and TRBJ2-3; TRBD1 might be the D (6 bases). The V gene lost 5 bases and the J gene lost 4 bases, with 19 bases spanning the gap. Germline CDR1 is SEHNR and CDR2 is FQNEAQ (reference sequence). This CDR3 contains 16 residues. The CDR3 is CASSTRGHVVPDTQYF. CDR3 nucleotides: TGTGCCAGCAGCACCCGGGGACATGTAGTCCCAGATACGCAGTATTTT.

The chain couples TRBV5-4 to TRBJ2-1; D perhaps matches TRBD1 (6 bases). V lost 4 bases, J lost 1 base, and 15 bases lay in between. This CDR3 is 16 amino acids long. CDR1 and CDR2 (germline): SGHNT, YYREEE (reference sequence). CDR3 residues: CASSALGAGSYNEQFF. The CDR3 DNA sequence: TGTGCCAGCAGCGCCTTGGGGGCCGGGTCCTACAATGAGCAGTTCTTC. Based on the CDR3 plus reference TRBV5-4 and TRBJ2-1, the full variable domain is ETGVTQSPTHLIKTRGQQVTLRCSSQSGHNTVSWYQQALGQGPQFIFQYYREEENGRGNFPPRFSGLQFPNYSSELNVNALELDDSALYLCASSALGAGSYNEQFFGPGTRLTVL.

The chain's CDR3 is CSSATVLYNEQFF. Written as DNA, the CDR3 is TGCAGCTCTGCTACGGTACTATACAATGAGCAGTTCTTC. The rearrangement joins TRBV29-1 to TRBJ2-1; D is unresolved. CDR1 SQVTM and CDR2 ANQGSEA come from the germline V gene. The CDR3 length is 13 residues. Trimming pared 8 bases from V and 4 bases from J, leaving 15 bases between.

This clone turned up a few times. This sequence joins TRBV29-1 and TRBJ2-1; TRBD2 matches at 7 bases. This CDR3 is 12 amino acids long. CDR1 is SQVTM, CDR2 ANQGSEA, per germline. Trimming took 8 bases from V and 7 from J; bases not matched to a gene: 8. The CDR3 DNA follows: TGCAGCACCGGACTAGATCTTAATGAGCAGTTCTTC. It encodes CSTGLDLNEQFF.

This clone has just a few counts. The V gene is TRBV18, the J gene TRBJ2-5; tentatively, D is TRBD2 (6 bases). Germline CDR1 and CDR2: KGHSH and LQKENI. The CDR3 extends over 17 amino acids. V was cut by 4 bases and J by 2 bases, with 20 bases left in between. CDR3 sequence: CASSRSVLGGSQETQYF. CDR3 sequence (DNA): TGTGCCAGCTCACGGTCGGTCCTTGGGGGGTCTCAAGAGACCCAGTACTTC.

This clone was found once. The chain is built from TRBV18 and TRBJ2-5, with D possibly matching TRBD1 (6 bases). CDR3 length: 13 amino acids. The ends were cut back, 6 bases at V and 1 base at J, with 9 bases in the middle. The germline V gene has CDR1 KGHSH and CDR2 LQKENI. The CDR3 loop reads CASSQGIQETQYF. The CDR3 DNA sequence: TGTGCCAGCTCGCAGGGGATCCAAGAGACCCAGTACTTC.

A few counts support this clone. The V gene is TRBV4-1, the J gene TRBJ1-3; D gene uncertain. Germline lookup yields CDR1 MGHRA and CDR2 YSYEKL. Trimming took 1 base from V and 0 from J, leaving 10 bases between them. This CDR3 has 16 amino acids. DNA for the CDR3: TGCGCCAGCAGCCAAGGGCCCTCCTCCTCTGGAAACACCATATATTTT. Its protein product is CASSQGPSSSGNTIYF.

This chain connects TRBV7-9 to TRBJ1-5; tentative D call: TRBD1 (6 bases). This CDR3 is built from 14 residues. Germline CDR1 and CDR2: SEHNR and FQNEAQ (reference sequence). V was shortened by 1 base and J by 3 bases, with 7 bases between the two germline ends. The CDR3: CASSLDRDNQPQHF. The CDR3 nucleotides read TGTGCCAGCAGCTTAGACAGGGACAATCAGCCCCAGCATTTT.

The chain joins TRBV5-1 to TRBJ2-7; 11 bases fit TRBD2. After removal of 0 bases from V and 5 bases from J, the junction contained 7 bases not matched to a gene. CDR1 and CDR2 (germline): SGHRS, YFSETQ. The CDR3 totals 16 residues. In nucleotides, the CDR3 is TGCGCCAGCAGCTTGGTTTCTAGCGGGAGGTTCCACGAGCAGTACTTC. Residues: CASSLVSSGRFHEQYF. Full variable domain (outside the CDR3, taken from reference TRBV5-1 and TRBJ2-7): KAGVTQTPRYLIKTRGQQVTLSCSPISGHRSVSWYQQTPGQGLQFLFEYFSETQRNKGNFPGRFSGRQFSNSRSEMNVSTLELGDSALYLCASSLVSSGRFHEQYFGPGTRLTVT.

This clone was observed a handful of times. J is TRBJ1-5 and V is TRBV4-1; TRBD1 matches 9 bases. Trimming removed 3 bases from V and 6 bases from J; junction bases left unmatched: 6. Germline V gene sequence: CDR1 MGHRA, CDR2 YSYEKL. CDR3 length equals 15 residues. CDR3 region: CASSQAGTGRQPQHF. CDR3 DNA sequence: TGCGCCAGCAGCCAGGCCGGGACAGGGCGTCAGCCCCAGCATTTT.